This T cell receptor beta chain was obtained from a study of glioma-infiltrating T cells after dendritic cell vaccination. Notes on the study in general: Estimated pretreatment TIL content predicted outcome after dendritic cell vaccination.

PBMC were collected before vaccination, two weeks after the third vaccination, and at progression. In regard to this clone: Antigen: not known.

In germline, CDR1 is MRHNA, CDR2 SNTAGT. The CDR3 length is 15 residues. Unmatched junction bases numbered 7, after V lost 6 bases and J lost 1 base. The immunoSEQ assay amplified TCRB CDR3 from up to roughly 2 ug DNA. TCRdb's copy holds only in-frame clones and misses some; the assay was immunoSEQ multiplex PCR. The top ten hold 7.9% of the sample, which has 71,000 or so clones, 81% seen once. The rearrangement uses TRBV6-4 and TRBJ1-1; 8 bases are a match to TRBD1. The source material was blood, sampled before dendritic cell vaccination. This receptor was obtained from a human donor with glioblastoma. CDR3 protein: CASRGGDRGNTEAFF. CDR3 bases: TGTGCCAGCAGGGGAGGAGACAGGGGGAACACTGAAGCTTTCTTT.